The 17 T cell receptor beta chains given below trace back to one sample, sequenced in a study of blood T cell repertoires in COVID-19. TCRdb's copy holds only in-frame clones and misses some; the assay was immunoSEQ multiplex PCR. The top ten clones hold roughly 6.8% of a sample with roughly 180,000 clones, less than 85% of them seen once. The sequenced material came from peripheral blood. These receptors were obtained from a human donor in a cohort sampled during active COVID-19.

This chain joins TRBV19 and TRBJ1-4, with D possibly matching TRBD1 (5 bases). Trimming removed 3 bases at V and 8 bases at J, with 16 bases between. This CDR3 region has 15 residues. Germline lookup yields CDR1 LNHDA and CDR2 SQIVND (reference sequence). In DNA form, the CDR3 reads TGTGCCAGTAGTATCGGGGGGAGCTATGGGGAAAAACTGTTTTTT. This sequence encodes CASSIGGSYGEKLFF.

The rearrangement links TRBV10-1 to TRBJ2-7, with TRBD2 identical over 7 bases. Trimming took 3 bases from V and 11 from J; bases not matched to a gene: 10. The length of the CDR3 is 13 residues. Germline loops: CDR1 WNHNN, CDR2 SYGVQD (reference sequence). The CDR3 DNA follows: TGCGCCAGCAGTGAATCTAGCGGAGGGACGAAGTACTTC. Its protein product is CASSESSGGTKYF.

The chain is built from TRBV2 and TRBJ2-7; 8 nucleotides match TRBD2. Germline CDR1 is SNHLY and CDR2 is FYNNEI. J gave up 0 bases and V 0 bases, and 4 bases lay outside the gene matches. CDR3 size: 16 residues. The CDR3 region is CASSEALAGFSYEQYF. Here the CDR3 DNA reads TGTGCCAGCAGTGAAGCGCTAGCGGGTTTCTCCTACGAGCAGTACTTC.

The chain combines TRBV15 with TRBJ2-3; D might be TRBD1 (5 bases). The germline V gene has CDR1 LNHNV and CDR2 YYDKDF (reference sequence). V was pared by 0 bases and J by 3 bases, with 13 bases between. The length of the CDR3 is 16 residues. CDR3 in amino acids: CATSRDGPQGTDTQYF. In DNA form, the CDR3 reads TGTGCCACCAGCAGAGATGGGCCTCAGGGTACAGATACGCAGTATTTT.

The V call is TRBV19, the J call TRBJ1-5, with D possibly being TRBD1 (6 bases). This CDR3 is built from 18 residues. V shed 4 bases and J shed 1 base, with 20 bases lying between them. CDR1 LNHDA and CDR2 SQIVND come from the germline V gene (reference sequence). CDR3 coding DNA: TGTGCCAGTAGTAGGGCACCTGGGGGGGCGCGGAGCAATCAGCCCCAGCATTTT. Amino acids: CASSRAPGGARSNQPQHF.

This clone was seen more than once but under ten times. The rearrangement links TRBV19 to TRBJ2-7; perhaps TRBD1 as D (5 bases). Looked up from germline, CDR1 is LNHDA and CDR2 is SQIVND (reference sequence). CDR3 length equals 14 residues. V was shortened by 1 base and J by 0 bases, with 7 bases between the two germline ends. The CDR3 region has the DNA TGTGCCAGTAGTATAGCTACAGGCTCCTACGAGCAGTACTTC. Translated: CASSIATGSYEQYF.

The CDR3 loop reads CAISEGGRDPEAFF. As DNA, the CDR3 is TGTGCCATCAGTGAAGGGGGAAGGGACCCTGAAGCTTTCTTT. The V call is TRBV10-3, the J call TRBJ1-1, with TRBD1 as a possible D gene (6 bases). The germline V gene has CDR1 ENHRY and CDR2 SYGVKD. Trimming removed 3 bases at V and 6 bases at J, with 14 bases between. This CDR3 contains 14 residues.

The gene calls are TRBV5-1 and TRBJ1-1; TRBD1 aligns across 8 bases. This CDR3 spans 14 amino acids. The J segment lost 4 bases and the V segment lost 4 bases, leaving 6 bases of the junction unmatched. Per the germline V gene, CDR1 is SGHRS and CDR2 is YFSETQ. The CDR3 here is CASSIQGAPTEAFF. CDR3 bases: TGCGCCAGCAGCATCCAGGGGGCGCCCACTGAAGCTTTCTTT. Variable domain in full (rest from reference TRBV5-1 and TRBJ1-1): KAGVTQTPRYLIKTRGQQVTLSCSPISGHRSVSWYQQTPGQGLQFLFEYFSETQRNKGNFPGRFSGRQFSNSRSEMNVSTLELGDSALYLCASSIQGAPTEAFFGQGTRLTVV.

The V call is TRBV28, the J call TRBJ2-3, with 8 bases fitting TRBD2. Trimming cost V 6 bases and J 3 bases; bases outside gene matches: 8. From germline, CDR1 is MDHEN and CDR2 SYDVKM. There are 15 residues in the CDR3. CDR3 bases: TGTGCCAGCAGGGCAGCGGGGGCGGGGACAGATACGCAGTATTTT. Translating gives CASRAAGAGTDTQYF.

This rearrangement joins TRBV5-4 to TRBJ2-1, with TRBD2 matching over 9 bases. The germline gives CDR1 SGHNT, CDR2 YYREEE (reference sequence). The CDR3 runs 12 residues. The V gene end was trimmed by 7 bases and the J gene end by 5 bases; junction bases not matched to a gene: 1. CDR3 nucleotides: TGTGCCAGCCCTAGCGGGAACAATGAGCAGTTCTTC. As protein: CASPSGNNEQFF.

The chain recombines TRBV13 with TRBJ1-1, with D maybe TRBD1 (5 bases). The CDR3 runs to 14 residues. Trimming removed 5 bases from V and 6 bases from J, with 16 bases in between. The V gene's germline CDR1 is PRHDT and CDR2 FYEKMQ (reference sequence). CDR3 in amino acids: CASSVRDLGSEAFF. DNA for the CDR3: TGTGCCAGCAGCGTCCGGGACTTGGGCTCTGAAGCTTTCTTT.

This chain connects TRBV5-6 to TRBJ1-2, with D possibly being TRBD1 (5 bases). In germline, CDR1 is SGHDT, CDR2 YYEEEE. The V and J ends lost 0 bases and 8 bases respectively, with 17 bases between them. The CDR3 runs to 15 residues. The CDR3 loop reads CASSLGSGFRWGYTF. CDR3 nucleotide sequence: TGTGCCAGCAGCTTGGGTTCAGGGTTTCGGTGGGGCTACACCTTC.

This clone was observed a single time. The chain links TRBV5-1 to TRBJ2-2, with TRBD1 as a possible D gene (7 bases). The CDR3 runs to 15 residues. Per the germline V gene, CDR1 is SGHRS and CDR2 is YFSETQ. The V gene lost 0 bases and the J gene lost 7 bases, with 13 bases spanning the gap. In nucleotides, the CDR3 is TGCGCCAGCAGCTTGGAGGAGGGGGCGAGCGGGGAGCTGTTTTTT. Protein: CASSLEEGASGELFF.

The chain combines TRBV11-2 with TRBJ2-7; the D is unclear. The CDR3 extends over 16 amino acids. Germline V gives CDR1 SGHAT, CDR2 FQNNGV. V was trimmed by 2 bases and J by 0 bases, leaving 14 bases between them. Here the CDR3 reads CASSLQSPGPSYEQYF. As DNA, the CDR3 is TGTGCCAGCAGCTTACAGAGTCCAGGTCCCTCCTACGAGCAGTACTTC.

The chain is built from TRBV10-1 and TRBJ2-3; D unclear. The V end lost 2 bases, the J end lost 4 bases, and 10 bases lay between the germline ends. In germline, CDR1 is WNHNN, CDR2 SYGVQD (reference sequence). The CDR3 runs to 14 residues. The CDR3 reads CASSEGEAPDTQYF. The DNA of the CDR3 is TGCGCCAGCAGTGAGGGAGAAGCCCCAGATACGCAGTATTTT.

This clone was counted between two and nine times. The chain recombines TRBV4-1 with TRBJ1-2; no firm D call. The CDR3 is 17 amino acids. Germline V gene sequence: CDR1 MGHRA, CDR2 YSYEKL. V gave up 0 bases and J gave up 4 bases, with 18 bases separating them. The CDR3 region is CASSQDREGLVSYGYTF. The CDR3 DNA follows: TGCGCCAGCAGCCAAGATCGAGAGGGCCTGGTGTCCTATGGCTACACCTTC.

In its sample, this clone was seen a few times. The V call is TRBV9, the J call TRBJ1-5, with 11 bases identical to TRBD1. Germline V lookup: CDR1 SGDLS, CDR2 YYNGEE. V was clipped by 1 base and J by 6 bases; unmatched bases: 3. The CDR3 spans 15 residues. The CDR3 protein is CASSVTGQGGQPQHF. In nucleotides, the CDR3 is TGTGCCAGCAGCGTAACGGGACAGGGGGGTCAGCCCCAGCATTTT.